The clone carrying this T cell receptor beta chain was seen only once. The antigen remains undetermined. The entry originates in a study of T cells in localized non-small cell lung cancer. Points from the study as a whole: Among the top 100 tumor clones, a median about 57 appeared in adjacent lung. Density of T cells in blood, when higher, went with longer overall survival. A single tumor region was sequenced, leaving heterogeneity possible.

Deletions cut 4 bases from V and 7 bases from J, with 14 bases between. The CDR3 has 14 residues. CDR1 and CDR2 from the germline V gene are MNHEY and SMNVEV (reference sequence). The method was immunoSEQ multiplex PCR; TCRdb's version includes in-frame clones alone and lacks a portion of them. Among around 80,000 clones listed, roughly 80% were seen once. This sequence originates from a man aged 40 to 69 with stage II squamous cell lung carcinoma. This rearrangement joins TRBV27 to TRBJ2-1; no reliable D call. The material was PBMCs, obtained before any cancer treatment. In DNA, the CDR3 is TGTGCCAGCAGTTACGGTTTTTTGAGGAATGAGCAGTTCTTC. Translated: CASSYGFLRNEQFF.